This T cell receptor (beta chain) emerged from a study of T cells expressing NK-cell markers (dated by TCRdb to 2018 to 2020). About the investigation overall: TCR beta-chain repertoires were profiled in sorted CD3+CD56+NKG2C+, CD3+CD56+NKG2C- and CD3+CD56-NKG2C+ T-cell subsets from several donors. Among the eight sequenced donors, seven were HCMV-seropositive and one was HCMV-seronegative. Randomly selected healthy volunteers, three men and five women, were used as the eight sequenced donors. Illumina HiSeq 2000/2500, MiSeq or NextSeq was used to sequence libraries as 2 x 150 bp reads.

Results and caveats for the whole study, not just this receptor: In several donors, the dominant CD3+CD56+NKG2C+ clonotypes ranked among the top 10 CD8+ clonotypes, making up roughly 1.0-8% of CD8+ T cells. It remained unclear whether the expanded NKG2C-expressing T cell clones were specific for HCMV antigens. Those dominant clonotypes were again the most abundant among CD3+CD56-NKG2C+ cells in a handful of donors, at roughly 25-60.1%.

The reads were generated on an Illumina HiSeq 2000. TCR beta cDNA libraries were made by 5'RACE template switching that added a universal primer site and unique molecular identifiers. cDNA synthesis was primed from the TCR beta constant segment, followed by two successive PCR amplification steps. Regarding the original processing steps: MIGEC handled demultiplexing of the reads and grouping by UMI, while MiTCR was used to assemble and quantify clonotypes. To exclude erroneous sequences, only TCR cDNA sequences supported by at least two reads were retained. Downstream repertoire analysis used the tcR package, and clonotypes were matched across fractions by CDR3 nucleotide sequence plus V segment. VDJmatch was used to annotate antigen specificity against VDJdb, with one amino acid substitution in CDR3 permitted. Once TCRdb had reprocessed the reads, it stored one entry per CDR3 protein sequence and supplied no DNA. Here the V and J calls rest on TCRdb's processing, not on the authors' analysis. The sample's clone listing holds about 550,000 distinct CDR3 sequences. The top ten clonotypes cover around 3.3% of the sample.

Its CDR3 holds 15 amino acids, cysteine through phenylalanine. A DNA sequence was not provided. CDR1 and CDR2 (MNHNS, SASEGT) derive from the germline V gene. To note about this clonotype: Its target antigen remains unknown.

HCMV-specific IgG was detected in serum with a commercial ELISA kit to determine HCMV serostatus. Ficoll density gradient centrifugation was used to isolate peripheral blood mononuclear cells from blood. The chain joins TRBV6-1 to TRBJ1-2; TCRdb names TRBD1, which stays unverified in the absence of DNA. The clonotype originates from a man younger than 30 in good health. Donor details come from another sample of the same person, matched by shared clones. Sample: blood T cells: a sorted CD56 or NKG2C T cell subset, CD4+ or CD8+ T cells, or bulk PBMC T cells (not recorded which). The CDR3 region reads CASSTPGTRRRGYTF.